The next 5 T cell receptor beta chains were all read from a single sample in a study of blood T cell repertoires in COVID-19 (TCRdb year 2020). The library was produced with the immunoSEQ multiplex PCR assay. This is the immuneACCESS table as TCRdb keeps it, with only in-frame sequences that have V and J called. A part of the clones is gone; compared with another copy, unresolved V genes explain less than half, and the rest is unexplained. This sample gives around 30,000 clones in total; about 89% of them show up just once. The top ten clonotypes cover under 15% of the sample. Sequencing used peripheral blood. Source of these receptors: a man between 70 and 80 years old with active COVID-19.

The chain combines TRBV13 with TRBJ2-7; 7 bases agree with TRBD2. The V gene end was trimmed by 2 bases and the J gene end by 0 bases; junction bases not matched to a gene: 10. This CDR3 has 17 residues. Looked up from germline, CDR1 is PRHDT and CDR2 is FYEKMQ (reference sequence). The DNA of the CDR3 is TGTGCCAGCAGCTTAAGGAGGGAGCCGGGGGGCTCCTACGAGCAGTACTTC. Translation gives CASSLRREPGGSYEQYF.

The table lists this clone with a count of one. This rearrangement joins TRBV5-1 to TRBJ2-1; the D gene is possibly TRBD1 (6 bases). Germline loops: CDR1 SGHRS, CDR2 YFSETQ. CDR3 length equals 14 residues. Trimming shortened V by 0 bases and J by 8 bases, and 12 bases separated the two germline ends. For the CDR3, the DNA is TGCGCCAGCAGCTTGGCCGATGGGGGCGATGAGCAGTTCTTC. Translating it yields CASSLADGGDEQFF.

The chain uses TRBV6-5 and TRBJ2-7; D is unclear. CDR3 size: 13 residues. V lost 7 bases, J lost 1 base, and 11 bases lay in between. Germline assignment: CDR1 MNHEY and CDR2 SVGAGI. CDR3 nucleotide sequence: TGTGCCAGCAATTTTGCGGTTTCCTACGAGCAGTACTTC. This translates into CASNFAVSYEQYF.

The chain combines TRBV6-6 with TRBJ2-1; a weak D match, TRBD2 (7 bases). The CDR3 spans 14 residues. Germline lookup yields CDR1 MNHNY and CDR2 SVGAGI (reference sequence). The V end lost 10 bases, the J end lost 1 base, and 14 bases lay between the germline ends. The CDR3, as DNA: TGTGCCACTCTAAGGGGGGGGTCCTACAATGAGCAGTTCTTC. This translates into CATLRGGSYNEQFF.

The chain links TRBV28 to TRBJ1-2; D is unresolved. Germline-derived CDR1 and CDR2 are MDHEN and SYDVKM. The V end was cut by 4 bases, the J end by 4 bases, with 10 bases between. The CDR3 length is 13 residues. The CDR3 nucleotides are TGTGCCAGCAGTTCTGCGGGTATCTATGGCTACACCTTC. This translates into CASSSAGIYGYTF.